This T cell receptor (beta chain) was sequenced in a study of Ad26.COV2.S vaccination and SARS-CoV-2 variants. Across the whole study: Donor was assigned to the Ad26.COV2.S arm of trial COV1001. Doses of Ad26.COV2.S were injected into muscle once or twice, 56 days apart.

Clones were read by immunoSEQ multiplex PCR, and TCRdb kept only the in-frame ones, dropping some. The sample lists 350,000 to 400,000 clones; approximately 86% were seen once. V shed 2 bases, J shed 2 bases, and the junction held 5 bases outside the gene matches. The length of the CDR3 is 15 residues. Germline CDR1 reads MNHEY; CDR2 reads SVGEGT. Stated treatment: about 20 received Ad26.COV2.S at low or high dose, single or two shots; five or six received placebo; per-sample allocation not given. At day 63 after the first vaccine or placebo injection, samples were drawn. The vaccine antigen was prefusion-stabilized Wuhan SARS-CoV-2 spike.

This sample comprised peripheral blood, obtained in a trial of Ad26.COV2.S vaccine versus placebo. The chain employs TRBV6-2 or TRBV6-3 and TRBJ1-2, with 7 bases that match TRBD1. This sequence was found in a person between 18 and 60 years old who received the Ad26.COV2.S COVID-19 vaccine or a placebo. Written as DNA, the CDR3 is TGTGCCAGCAGTTACAGGGGGCGTTCAAACTATGGCTACACCTTC. This translates into CASSYRGRSNYGYTF.